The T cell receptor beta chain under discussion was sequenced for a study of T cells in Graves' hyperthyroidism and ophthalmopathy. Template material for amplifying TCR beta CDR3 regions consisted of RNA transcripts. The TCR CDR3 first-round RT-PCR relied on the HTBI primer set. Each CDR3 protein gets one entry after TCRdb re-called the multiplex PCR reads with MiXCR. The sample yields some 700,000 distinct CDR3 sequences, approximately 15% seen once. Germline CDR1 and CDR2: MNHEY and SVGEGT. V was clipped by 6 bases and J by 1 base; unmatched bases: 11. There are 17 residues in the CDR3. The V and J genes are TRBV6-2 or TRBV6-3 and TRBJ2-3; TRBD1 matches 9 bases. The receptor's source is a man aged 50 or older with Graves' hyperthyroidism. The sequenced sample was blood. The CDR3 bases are TGTGCCAGCAGGGGGATTCCGGGACAGGGTGGCACAGATACGCAGTATTTT. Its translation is CASRGIPGQGGTDTQYF.